The 29 T cell receptor beta chains presented below share a single source sample, sequenced in a study of identical twins. TCRdb recomputed calls from the 5' RACE reads with MiXCR, one row per CDR3 protein. The table records 500,000 to 650,000 distinct CDR3 sequences, less than 9% of them present only once. These data also formed part of another study, on yellow fever vaccine responses in identical twins.

Sequenced material: PBMCs. The receptors stem from a woman aged 18-29 years in good health.

This clonotype was found a few times. The rearrangement uses TRBV28 and TRBJ2-5; D remains unclear. Germline V gene sequence: CDR1 MDHEN, CDR2 SYDVKM. Trimming stripped 4 bases from V and 7 bases from J, with 25 bases between. CDR3 length: 17 residues. The CDR3 DNA sequence: TGTGCCAGCAGTTACCCTGTAGTGAAGGCGGCGACGGGGACCCAGTACTTC. Its translation: CASSYPVVKAATGTQYF.

This clonotype was observed a handful of times. The chain employs TRBV15 and TRBJ1-1; D may be TRBD1 (6 bases). CDR3 length equals 14 residues. Germline lookup yields CDR1 LNHNV and CDR2 YYDKDF (reference sequence). V lost 0 bases, J lost 8 bases, and 13 bases lay in between. The CDR3 protein is CATSRDRGPAEAFF. The CDR3 DNA follows: TGTGCCACCAGCAGAGATCGGGGGCCCGCGGAAGCTTTCTTT. Full variable domain (missing parts from reference TRBV15 and TRBJ1-1): DAMVIQNPRYQVTQFGKPVTLSCSQTLNHNVMYWYQQKSSQAPKLLFHYYDKDFNNEADTPDNFQSRRPNTSFCFLDIRSPGLGDTAMYLCATSRDRGPAEAFFGQGTRLTVV.

This clonotype came up many times. The V call is TRBV12-3 or TRBV12-4, the J call TRBJ1-1; no firm D call. CDR3 length: 14 residues. With 1 base removed from V and 4 bases from J, the gap between germline ends came to 10 bases. The DNA of the CDR3 is TGTGCCAGCAGTTTAGTCAGACGGCGCACTGAAGCTTTCTTT. It yields the protein CASSLVRRRTEAFF.

The chain recombines TRBV3-1 with TRBJ2-3; D is unclear. The CDR3 consists of 13 residues. V lost 3 bases to trimming and J lost 4 bases, with 8 bases between them. Looked up from germline, CDR1 is LGHDT and CDR2 is YNNKEL (reference sequence). The CDR3, as DNA: TGTGCCAGCAGCCATCCCCCTGCAGATACGCAGTATTTT. Its protein product is CASSHPPADTQYF.

CDR3 sequence: CASRRGLAGKATGLGETQYF. CDR3 nucleotides: TGTGCCAGCAGAAGAGGACTAGCGGGAAAAGCAACAGGGCTGGGGGAGACCCAGTACTTC. The chain recombines TRBV2 with TRBJ2-5; TRBD2 matches at 12 bases. The germline V gene encodes CDR1 SNHLY and CDR2 FYNNEI. The V segment lost 6 bases and the J segment 5 bases; nucleotides outside the gene matches: 22. This CDR3 spans 20 amino acids.

The table lists this clonotype with many counts. The chain links TRBV4-1 to TRBJ1-4; a weak D match, TRBD1 (5 bases). Germline V gives CDR1 MGHRA, CDR2 YSYEKL. The V gene lost 4 bases and the J gene lost 7 bases, with 10 bases spanning the gap. This CDR3 is 13 amino acids long. Written as DNA, the CDR3 is TGCGCCAGCAGCCTGACAGTAGGTGAAAAACTGTTTTTT. Translation: CASSLTVGEKLFF.

This clonotype has at least ten counts. V usage is TRBV4-1 and J usage is TRBJ2-5, with 8 bases identical to TRBD2. This CDR3 spans 14 amino acids. Germline assignment: CDR1 MGHRA and CDR2 YSYEKL. V shed 3 bases and J 2 bases; nucleotides not matched to a gene: 2. This CDR3 is CASSQTSVQETQYF. The DNA for the CDR3 is TGCGCCAGCAGCCAGACTAGCGTACAAGAGACCCAGTACTTC.

This clonotype was detected ten times or more. The chain uses TRBV12-3 or TRBV12-4 and TRBJ2-1; D might be TRBD1 (6 bases). Trimming stripped 7 bases from V and 7 bases from J, with 11 bases between. There are 12 residues in the CDR3. CDR3 sequence: CASTLGGNEQFF. The CDR3 bases are TGTGCCAGCACCTTAGGGGGTAATGAGCAGTTCTTC.

This clonotype has ten or more counts. This chain connects TRBV12-3 or TRBV12-4 to TRBJ1-2; weak D call: TRBD1 (5 bases). V lost 7 bases and J lost 3, with 21 bases in between. The CDR3 length is 16 residues. The DNA of the CDR3 is TGTGCCAGCACACCTTCAGGTTCAGGGCCCTACTATGGCTACACCTTC. Protein sequence: CASTPSGSGPYYGYTF.

This clonotype was counted many times. The chain employs TRBV5-1 and TRBJ1-2; possible D gene TRBD1, 6 bases. The CDR3 has 15 amino acids. The germline CDR1 and CDR2 sequences are SGHRS and YFSETQ. V lost 0 bases and J lost 2, with 11 bases in between. This CDR3 is CASSLVGGQNYGYTF. CDR3 nucleotide sequence: TGCGCCAGCAGCTTGGTCGGGGGGCAAAACTATGGCTACACCTTC.

This clonotype has a handful of counts. This chain uses TRBV29-1 with TRBJ2-2, with 7 bases aligning to TRBD1. V gave up 5 bases and J gave up 6 bases; unmatched junction bases: 3. CDR3 length equals 12 residues. Germline assignment: CDR1 SQVTM and CDR2 ANQGSEA. CDR3 amino acids: CSVTTGAGELFF. CDR3 coding DNA: TGCAGCGTTACTACAGGGGCCGGGGAGCTGTTTTTT.

This clonotype was observed a handful of times. The genes are TRBV6-1 and TRBJ2-4; no clear D. Germline assignment: CDR1 MNHNS and CDR2 SASEGT. Between the trimmed V and J ends, which lost 6 bases and 14 bases, there was a span of 26 bases. This CDR3 spans 15 amino acids. CDR3: CASRNPENPTAGKYF. In DNA, the CDR3 is TGTGCCAGCAGAAACCCAGAAAACCCGACGGCTGGGAAGTACTTC.

This clonotype was recorded many times. The genes are TRBV7-8 and TRBJ1-5, with 8 bases matching TRBD1. V lost 5 bases to trimming and J lost 4 bases; unmatched junction nucleotides: 4. Germline V gives CDR1 SGHVS, CDR2 FQNEAQ. The CDR3 runs 14 residues. Here the CDR3 DNA reads TGTGCCAGCAGCCGGGACAGGCAGAATCAGCCCCAGCATTTT. This encodes CASSRDRQNQPQHF.

The chain uses TRBV20-1 and TRBJ2-1; 9 bases align to TRBD2. Looked up from germline, CDR1 is DFQATT and CDR2 is SNEGSKA (reference sequence). With 6 bases clipped from V and 4 bases from J, the junction kept 4 bases outside the gene matches. The length of the CDR3 is 13 residues. DNA of the CDR3: TGCAGTGCCGTAGCGGGAGTGTACAATGAGCAGTTCTTC. Translating it yields CSAVAGVYNEQFF.

In its sample, this clonotype was seen a few times. This chain connects TRBV28 to TRBJ2-1; D call uncertain. CDR1 and CDR2 (germline): MDHEN, SYDVKM. This CDR3 is 15 amino acids long. V dropped 3 bases and J dropped 3 bases, with 12 bases sitting between them. CDR3 protein: CASSFPGPIYNEQFF. The CDR3 DNA reads as TGTGCCAGCAGTTTCCCCGGCCCGATCTACAATGAGCAGTTCTTC.

This chain uses TRBV3-1 with TRBJ1-5; maybe TRBD1 (6 bases). CDR1 and CDR2 (germline): LGHDT, YNNKEL (reference sequence). The CDR3 runs 13 residues. V was trimmed by 3 bases and J by 6 bases, leaving 9 bases between them. This chain's CDR3 is CASSQQGSQPQHF. CDR3 bases: TGTGCCAGCAGCCAGCAGGGGTCTCAGCCCCAGCATTTT. The whole variable domain, filled in from reference TRBV3-1 and TRBJ1-5, reads DTAVSQTPKYLVTQMGNDKSIKCEQNLGHDTMYWYKQDSKKFLKIMFSYNNKELIINETVPNRFSPKSPDKAHLNLHINSLELGDSAVYFCASSQQGSQPQHFGDGTRLSIL.

Notes on this clonotype: This may arise from a read error, as a much more abundant clone is one base away. DNA for the CDR3: TGTGCCAGCACGGTGGTCAGGGGAGCGAACACCGGGGAGCTGTTTTTT. Translated: CASTVVRGANTGELFF. The chain uses TRBV6-1 and TRBJ2-2, with D possibly TRBD1 on 6 matching bases. The CDR3 runs 16 residues. The V gene's germline CDR1 is MNHNS and CDR2 SASEGT. Trimming stripped 7 bases from V and 0 bases from J, with 15 bases between.

This clonotype came up many times. The V call is TRBV6-4, the J call TRBJ2-2; maybe TRBD1 (6 bases). Per the germline V gene, CDR1 is MRHNA and CDR2 is SNTAGT. The V end lost 0 bases, the J end lost 4 bases, and 15 bases lay between the germline ends. The CDR3 has 17 residues. The CDR3 region has the DNA TGTGCCAGCAGTGACTCGTCGGCCGCAGGGGTCACCGGGGAGCTGTTTTTT. It specifies CASSDSSAAGVTGELFF.

This clonotype was found a few times. CDR3: CASTPGVALNEQFF. The CDR3 nucleotides are TGTGCCAGCACCCCGGGGGTAGCGTTGAATGAGCAGTTCTTC. The chain is built from TRBV12-3 or TRBV12-4 and TRBJ2-1, with D perhaps matching TRBD2 (6 bases). The CDR3 contains 14 residues. V shed 7 bases and J shed 7 bases, with 17 bases lying between them.

Only a few counts were recorded for this clonotype. This chain connects TRBV5-1 to TRBJ1-6; the D is unclear. This CDR3 spans 13 amino acids. V was cut by 4 bases and J by 11 bases, with 13 bases left in between. Germline lookup yields CDR1 SGHRS and CDR2 YFSETQ. The CDR3 here is CASSPFAGTPLHF. Written as DNA, the CDR3 is TGCGCCAGCAGCCCGTTTGCGGGGACACCCCTCCACTTT.

This clonotype was observed many times. The J gene is TRBJ2-2, the V gene TRBV5-1; D gene uncertain. Germline CDR1 is SGHRS and CDR2 is YFSETQ. The germline V and J ends were trimmed by 1 base and 0 bases, with 4 bases remaining between them. The CDR3 has 14 residues. The CDR3 DNA reads as TGCGCCAGCAGCTTGTTACCGAACACCGGGGAGCTGTTTTTT. This codes for CASSLLPNTGELFF.

This clonotype was observed at least ten times. The CDR3 is CSVLGRTNTEAFF. Here the CDR3 DNA reads TGCAGTGTCCTAGGACGGACGAACACTGAAGCTTTCTTT. This chain links TRBV20-1 with TRBJ1-1; no clear D. The CDR3 covers 13 residues. Trimming took 7 bases from V and 1 from J, leaving 13 bases between them. The germline CDR1 and CDR2 sequences are DFQATT and SNEGSKA (reference sequence).

The chain links TRBV12-3 or TRBV12-4 to TRBJ2-2, with TRBD1 matching 9 bases. The CDR3 runs to 17 residues. J gave up 6 bases and V 2 bases, and 10 bases lay outside the gene matches. CDR3 sequence reads: CASSLRVGQGKPGELFF. The CDR3 region has the DNA TGTGCCAGCAGTTTAAGGGTGGGACAGGGAAAACCCGGGGAGCTGTTTTTT.

There are a few counts of this clonotype. The chain carries TRBV10-3 and TRBJ1-4; 11 bases are shared with TRBD1. CDR3 length: 17 residues. J lost 1 base, V lost 4 bases, and 5 bases had no gene match. Germline loops: CDR1 ENHRY, CDR2 SYGVKD. CDR3 in DNA: TGTGCCATCAGTGGGACAGGGGGCCCTCAAACTAATGAAAAACTGTTTTTT. Amino acid sequence: CAISGTGGPQTNEKLFF.

This clonotype has more than one count but fewer than ten. The gene calls are TRBV5-1 and TRBJ1-1; D is undetermined. The V end lost 5 bases, the J end lost 3 bases, and 14 bases lay between the germline ends. This CDR3 has 14 amino acids. CDR1 is SGHRS, CDR2 YFSETQ, per germline. CDR3 DNA sequence: TGCGCCAGCAGATCAACCCTCGCCGACACTGAAGCTTTCTTT. Translated: CASRSTLADTEAFF.

This clonotype came up a few times. V is TRBV6-1 and J is TRBJ2-7, with a tentative D call TRBD1 (6 bases). V lost 10 bases and J 2 bases, leaving 15 bases between the germline ends. CDR1 is MNHNS, CDR2 SASEGT, per germline. The CDR3 consists of 13 residues. The CDR3: CATARDTAYEQYV. CDR3 DNA sequence: TGTGCCACCGCCCGGGACACCGCCTACGAGCAGTACGTC.

This chain uses TRBV5-1 with TRBJ1-5; 7 bases align to TRBD1. Trimming took 3 bases from V and 2 from J; bases not matched to a gene: 5. The length of the CDR3 is 15 residues. Germline lookup yields CDR1 SGHRS and CDR2 YFSETQ. In DNA form, the CDR3 reads TGCGCCAGCAGCTCAGGGGGAGGCCGCAATCAGCCCCAGCATTTT. Its translation: CASSSGGGRNQPQHF. Full variable domain (remainder filled in from reference TRBV5-1 and TRBJ1-5): KAGVTQTPRYLIKTRGQQVTLSCSPISGHRSVSWYQQTPGQGLQFLFEYFSETQRNKGNFPGRFSGRQFSNSRSEMNVSTLELGDSALYLCASSSGGGRNQPQHFGDGTRLSIL.

This clonotype was seen many times. The chain carries TRBV4-2 and TRBJ2-1, with 7 bases aligning to TRBD2. V was clipped by 0 bases and J by 10 bases; unmatched bases: 3. This CDR3 comprises 13 residues. Germline loops: CDR1 LGHNA, CDR2 YNFKEQ. CDR3 bases: TGTGCCAGCAGCCAAGAAGGGACTACCGAGCAGTTCTTC. This translates into CASSQEGTTEQFF.

This clonotype was seen a handful of times. The chain has TRBV29-1 and TRBJ1-1; D is possibly TRBD1 (6 bases). Per the germline V gene, CDR1 is SQVTM and CDR2 is ANQGSEA. The CDR3 spans 14 residues. Trimming removed 3 bases at V and 9 bases at J, with 20 bases between. The CDR3 is CSVDAFSETGKAFF. The CDR3 nucleotides are TGCAGCGTTGATGCGTTTTCGGAGACAGGAAAAGCTTTCTTT.